A selection of T cell receptor beta chains follows, all from one sample in a study of cytomegalovirus exposure and HLA in healthy donors. Assay used: immunoSEQ multiplex PCR; TCRdb lists only in-frame clones, some missing. The table records about 110,000 clones, about 92% of them present only once. The source material was PBMCs. The receptor set was obtained from a woman aged 18-30 years in good health and CMV-seronegative. CDR3s include the opening cysteine and the closing phenylalanine or tryptophan.

CDR3: CASSLWIPGSYGYTF; V: TRBV19; J: TRBJ1-2
CDR3: CASSFPSPAQYF; V: TRBV28; J: TRBJ2-5
CDR3: CSVEGQGKVGGYTF; V: TRBV29-1; J: TRBJ1-2
CDR3: CASSQQGSGTEAFF; V: TRBV4-1; J: TRBJ1-1
CDR3: CASSQGGTVPGQADF; V: TRBV4-1; J: TRBJ1-2
CDR3: CASSLVTITDTQYF; V: TRBV5-1; J: TRBJ2-3
CDR3: CASSVGDMLDEAFF; V: TRBV28; J: TRBJ1-1
CDR3: CASSAGPRTGELFF; V: TRBV19; J: TRBJ2-2
CDR3: CASSFGGQGPYEQYF; V: TRBV6-5; J: TRBJ2-7
CDR3: CASSRTGGGTEAFF; V: TRBV28; J: TRBJ1-1
CDR3: CASSFVRANEKLFF; V: TRBV28; J: TRBJ1-4
CDR3: CASSEEWGGDSPLHF; V: TRBV2; J: TRBJ1-6
CDR3: CASSPSPPTANTEAFF; V: TRBV7-9; J: TRBJ1-1
CDR3: CASSLAGRGGTEAFF; V: TRBV5-1; J: TRBJ1-1
CDR3: CASSWDRGDNYGYTF; V: TRBV7-2; J: TRBJ1-2
CDR3: CASSLGGLAVNEQFF; V: TRBV7-3; J: TRBJ2-1
CDR3: CASRGLGTAGGYTF; V: TRBV28; J: TRBJ1-2
CDR3: CASSQDPSYPTNNEQFF; V: TRBV4-1; J: TRBJ2-1